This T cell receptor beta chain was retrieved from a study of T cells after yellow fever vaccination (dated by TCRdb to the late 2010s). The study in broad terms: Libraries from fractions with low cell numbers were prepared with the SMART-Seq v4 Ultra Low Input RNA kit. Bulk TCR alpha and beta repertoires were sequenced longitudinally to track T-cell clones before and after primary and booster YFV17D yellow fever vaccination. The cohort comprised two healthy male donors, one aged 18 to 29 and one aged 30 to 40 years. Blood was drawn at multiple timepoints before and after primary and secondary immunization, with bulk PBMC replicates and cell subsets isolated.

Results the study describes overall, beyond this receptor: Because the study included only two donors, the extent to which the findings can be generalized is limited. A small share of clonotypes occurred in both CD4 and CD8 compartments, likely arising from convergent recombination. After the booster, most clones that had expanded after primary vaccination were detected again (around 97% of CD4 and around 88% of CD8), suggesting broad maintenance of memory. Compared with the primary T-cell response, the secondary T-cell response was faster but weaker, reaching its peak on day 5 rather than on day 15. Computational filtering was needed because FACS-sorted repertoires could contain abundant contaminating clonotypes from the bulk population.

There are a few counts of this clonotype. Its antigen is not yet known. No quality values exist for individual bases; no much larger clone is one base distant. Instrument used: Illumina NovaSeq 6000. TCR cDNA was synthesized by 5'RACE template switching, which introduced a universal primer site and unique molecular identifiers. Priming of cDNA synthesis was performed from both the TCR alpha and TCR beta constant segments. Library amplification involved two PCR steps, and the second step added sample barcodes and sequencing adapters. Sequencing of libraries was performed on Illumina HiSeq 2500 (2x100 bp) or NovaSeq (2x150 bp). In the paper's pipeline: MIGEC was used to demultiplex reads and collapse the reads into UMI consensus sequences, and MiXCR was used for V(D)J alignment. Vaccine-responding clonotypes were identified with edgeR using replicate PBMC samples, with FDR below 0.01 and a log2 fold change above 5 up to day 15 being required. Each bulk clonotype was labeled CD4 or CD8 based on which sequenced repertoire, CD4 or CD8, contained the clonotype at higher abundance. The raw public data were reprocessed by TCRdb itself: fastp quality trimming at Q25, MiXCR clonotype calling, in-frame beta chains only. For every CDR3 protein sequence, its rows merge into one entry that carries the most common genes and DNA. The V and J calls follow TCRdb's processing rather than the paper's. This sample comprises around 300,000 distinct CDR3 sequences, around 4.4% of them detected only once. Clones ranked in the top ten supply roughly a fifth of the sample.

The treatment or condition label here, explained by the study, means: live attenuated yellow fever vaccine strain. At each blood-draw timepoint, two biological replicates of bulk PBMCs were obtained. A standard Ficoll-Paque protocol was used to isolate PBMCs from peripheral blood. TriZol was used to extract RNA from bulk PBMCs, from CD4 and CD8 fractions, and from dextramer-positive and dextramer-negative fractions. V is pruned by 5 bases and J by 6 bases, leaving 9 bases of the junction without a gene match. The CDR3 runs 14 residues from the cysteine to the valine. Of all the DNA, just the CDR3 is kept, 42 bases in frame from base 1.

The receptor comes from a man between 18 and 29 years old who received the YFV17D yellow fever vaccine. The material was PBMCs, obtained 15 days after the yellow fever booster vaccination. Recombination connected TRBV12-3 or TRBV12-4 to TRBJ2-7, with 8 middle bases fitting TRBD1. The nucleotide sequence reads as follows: TGTGCCAGCAGTATCTATGACAGGGGAGGCGAGCAGTACGTC. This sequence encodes CASSIYDRGGEQYV.